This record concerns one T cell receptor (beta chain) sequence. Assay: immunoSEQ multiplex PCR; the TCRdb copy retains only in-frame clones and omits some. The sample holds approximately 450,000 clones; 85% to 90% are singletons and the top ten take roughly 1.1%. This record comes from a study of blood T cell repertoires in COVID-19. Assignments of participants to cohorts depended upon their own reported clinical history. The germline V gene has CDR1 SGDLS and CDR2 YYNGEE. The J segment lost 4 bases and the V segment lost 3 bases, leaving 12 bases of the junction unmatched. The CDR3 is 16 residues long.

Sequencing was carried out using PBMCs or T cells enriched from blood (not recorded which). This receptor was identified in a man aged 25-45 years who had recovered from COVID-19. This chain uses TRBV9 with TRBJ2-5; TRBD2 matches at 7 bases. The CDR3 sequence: CASSANRDYPSETQYF. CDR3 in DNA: TGTGCCAGCAGCGCGAACCGGGACTACCCTTCAGAGACCCAGTACTTC.